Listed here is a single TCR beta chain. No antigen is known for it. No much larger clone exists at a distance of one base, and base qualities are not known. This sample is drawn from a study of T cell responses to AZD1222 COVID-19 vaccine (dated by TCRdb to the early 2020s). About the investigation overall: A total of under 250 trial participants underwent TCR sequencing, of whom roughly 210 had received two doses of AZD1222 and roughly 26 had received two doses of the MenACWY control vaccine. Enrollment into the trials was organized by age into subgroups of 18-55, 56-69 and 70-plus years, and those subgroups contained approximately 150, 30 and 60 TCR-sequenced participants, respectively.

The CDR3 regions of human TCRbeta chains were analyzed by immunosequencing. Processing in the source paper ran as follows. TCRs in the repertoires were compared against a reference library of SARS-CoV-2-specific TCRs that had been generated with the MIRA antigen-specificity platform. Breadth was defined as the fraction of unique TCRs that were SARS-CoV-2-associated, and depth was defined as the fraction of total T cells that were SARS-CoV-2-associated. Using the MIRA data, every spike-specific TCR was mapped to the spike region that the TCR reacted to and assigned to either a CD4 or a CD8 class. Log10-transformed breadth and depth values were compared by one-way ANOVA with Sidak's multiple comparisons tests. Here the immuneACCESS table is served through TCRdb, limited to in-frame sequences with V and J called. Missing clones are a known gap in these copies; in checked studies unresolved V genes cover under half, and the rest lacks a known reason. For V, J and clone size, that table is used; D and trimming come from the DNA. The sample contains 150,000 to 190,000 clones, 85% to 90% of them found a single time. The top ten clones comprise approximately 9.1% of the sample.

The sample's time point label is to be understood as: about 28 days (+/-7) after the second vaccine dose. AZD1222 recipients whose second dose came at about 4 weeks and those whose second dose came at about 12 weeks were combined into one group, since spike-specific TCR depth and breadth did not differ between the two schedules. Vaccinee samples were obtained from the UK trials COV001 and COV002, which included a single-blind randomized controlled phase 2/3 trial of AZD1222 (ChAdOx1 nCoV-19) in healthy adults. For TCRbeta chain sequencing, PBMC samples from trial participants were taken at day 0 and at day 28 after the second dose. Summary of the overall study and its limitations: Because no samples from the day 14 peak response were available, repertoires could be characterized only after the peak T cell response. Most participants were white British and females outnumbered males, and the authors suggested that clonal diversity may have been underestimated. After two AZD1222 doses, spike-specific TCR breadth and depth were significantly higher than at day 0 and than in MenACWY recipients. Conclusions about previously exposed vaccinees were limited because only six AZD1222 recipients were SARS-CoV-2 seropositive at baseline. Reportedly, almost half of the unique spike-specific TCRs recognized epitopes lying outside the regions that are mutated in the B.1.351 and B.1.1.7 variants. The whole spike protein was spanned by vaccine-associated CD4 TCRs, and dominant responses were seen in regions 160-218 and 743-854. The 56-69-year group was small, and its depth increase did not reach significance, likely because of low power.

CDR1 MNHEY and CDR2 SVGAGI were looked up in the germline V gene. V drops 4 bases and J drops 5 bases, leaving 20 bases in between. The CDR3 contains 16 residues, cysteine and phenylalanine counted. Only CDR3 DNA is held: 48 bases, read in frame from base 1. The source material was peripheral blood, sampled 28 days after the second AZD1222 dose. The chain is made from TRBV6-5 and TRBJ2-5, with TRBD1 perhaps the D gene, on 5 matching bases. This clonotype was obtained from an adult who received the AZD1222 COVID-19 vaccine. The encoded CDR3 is CASSSLVARAEETQYF. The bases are TGTGCCAGCAGTTCCCTAGTCGCCAGGGCCGAGGAGACCCAGTACTTC.